This entry describes one T cell receptor beta chain. What it binds is unknown. The record originates from a study of post-analysis software for immune sequencing data. From germline, CDR1 is MNHEY and CDR2 SVGEGT. CDR3 length: 14 residues. Trimming cost V 7 bases and J 4 bases; bases outside gene matches: 10. Findings and caveats of the study: Normalized Chao1 diversity was significantly lower in multiple sclerosis patients than in controls. Under the F measure, samples that were prepared in one batch clustered strongly together. Patients carried roughly 5 TRBV segments more frequently than controls did, and TRBV5-6, TRBV5-1 and TRBV20-1 were among them.

The TCR beta cDNA libraries contained unique molecular identifiers. In TCRdb, the PCR reads were re-called with MiXCR into one record per CDR3 protein. Here the sample spans 150,000 to 200,000 distinct CDR3 sequences, roughly 35% being singletons. The sequence came from a girl aged 5-17 years with multiple sclerosis. The chain carries TRBV6-2 or TRBV6-3 and TRBJ2-7; 7 nucleotides agree with TRBD1. The source was blood, collected after autologous hematopoietic stem cell transplantation. The DNA of the CDR3 is TGTGCCAGCACAGAGGGGGCGGCGAGGTACGAGCAGTACTTC. Its translation is CASTEGAARYEQYF.